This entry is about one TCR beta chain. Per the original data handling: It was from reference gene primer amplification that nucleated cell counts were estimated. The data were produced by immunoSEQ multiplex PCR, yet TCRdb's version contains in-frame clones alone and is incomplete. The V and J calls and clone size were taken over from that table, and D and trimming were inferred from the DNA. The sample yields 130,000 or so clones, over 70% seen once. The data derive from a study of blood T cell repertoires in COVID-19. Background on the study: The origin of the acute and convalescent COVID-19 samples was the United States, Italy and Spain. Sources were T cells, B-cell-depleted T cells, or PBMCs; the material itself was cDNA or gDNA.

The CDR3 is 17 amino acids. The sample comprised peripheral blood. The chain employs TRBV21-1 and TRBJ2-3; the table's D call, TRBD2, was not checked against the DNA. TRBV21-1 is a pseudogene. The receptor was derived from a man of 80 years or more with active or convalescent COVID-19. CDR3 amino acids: CASSKGVEANETDTQYF. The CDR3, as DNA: TGTGCCAGCAGCAAAGGGGTGGAGGCGAATGAGACAGATACGCAGTATTTT.